These 18 T cell receptor beta chains came from one sample sequenced in a study of T cell repertoires in cytomegalovirus infection. One entry per CDR3 protein, called by TCRdb with MiXCR from the reads. This sample yields roughly 500,000 distinct CDR3 sequences, of which about 15% are seen a single time; 20% to 30% belongs to the top ten. Sequenced input: CD8+ T cells from PBMCs. These receptors originate from a human donor in good health (CMV status not recorded). Some clones in this sample may be carry-over from other donors' samples.

This clonotype has just a few counts. V gene TRBV28 combines with J gene TRBJ1-1; D perhaps matches TRBD1 (5 bases). Trimming took off 5 bases at V and 2 bases at J, with 9 bases between the two ends. CDR1 and CDR2 from the germline V gene are MDHEN and SYDVKM. This CDR3 spans 13 amino acids. The CDR3, as DNA: TGTGCCAGCAGTGGGACGGATAACACTGAAGCTTTCTTT. Translation: CASSGTDNTEAFF.

The CDR3 DNA follows: TGTGCCAGCAGCTCCCTCCTTGGGCTGCAAGCCTACGAGCAGTACTTC. Amino acids: CASSSLLGLQAYEQYF. This chain links TRBV5-5 with TRBJ2-7, with D unclear. The V gene's germline CDR1 is SGHKS and CDR2 YYEKEE (reference sequence). The ends were cut back, 3 bases at V and 2 bases at J, with 18 bases in the middle. CDR3 length equals 16 residues.

This clonotype was detected many times. The chain carries TRBV7-9 and TRBJ2-7; possibly TRBD1 for D (5 bases). Germline V gene sequence: CDR1 SEHNR, CDR2 FQNEAQ (reference sequence). Trimming pared 1 base from V and 3 bases from J, leaving 13 bases between. The CDR3 loop spans 15 amino acids. The CDR3 loop is CASSLDMRQLYEQYF. CDR3 nucleotides: TGTGCCAGCAGCTTAGATATGCGACAGCTCTACGAGCAGTACTTC.

The rearrangement links TRBV25-1 to TRBJ1-2, with D uncertain. CDR1 MGHDK and CDR2 SYGVNS come from the germline V gene. CDR3 length equals 12 residues. Trimming cost V 8 bases and J 4 bases, with 11 bases left between them. The DNA of the CDR3 is TGTGCCAGCCGTCTCGGGAGCTATGGCTACACCTTC. It specifies CASRLGSYGYTF.

The gene calls are TRBV9 and TRBJ1-6; D gene unclear. Germline CDR1 is SGDLS and CDR2 is YYNGEE. There are 16 residues in the CDR3. Trimming removed 3 bases at V and 0 bases at J, with 10 bases between. The CDR3 is CASSEVPSSYNSPLHF. The DNA for the CDR3 is TGTGCCAGCAGCGAAGTCCCGAGCTCCTATAATTCACCCCTCCACTTT.

This clonotype occurred once. A single base separates this from a much larger clone, so it may be a read error. The V call is TRBV6-5, the J call TRBJ1-1, with D unclear. The germline V gene encodes CDR1 MNHEY and CDR2 SVGAGI. CDR3 length equals 13 residues. The CDR3 DNA reads TGTGCCAGCAGTTACTCCATGAACACTGAAGCTTTATTT. The encoded protein is CASSYSMNTEALF.

This clonotype came up a few times. The V call is TRBV6-5, the J call TRBJ1-3, with D hard to call. In germline, CDR1 is MNHEY, CDR2 SVGAGI. The CDR3 is made up of 15 amino acids. Trimming shortened V by 4 bases and J by 0 bases, and 10 bases separated the two germline ends. The CDR3 sequence: CASSSRVNSGNTIYF. CDR3 sequence (DNA): TGTGCCAGCAGTTCACGAGTTAACTCTGGAAACACCATATATTTT.

The J gene is TRBJ2-1, the V gene TRBV7-3; TRBD2 matches at 7 bases. The CDR3 runs 16 residues. CDR1 SGHTA and CDR2 FQGTGA come from the germline V gene. J gave up 2 bases and V 4 bases, and 8 bases lay outside the gene matches. CDR3 coding DNA: TGTGCCAGCAGCTCCGGTGGGGAGGGTGCCTACAATGAGCAGTTCTTC. Amino acid sequence: CASSSGGEGAYNEQFF.

The table lists this clonotype with many counts. V usage is TRBV7-6 and J usage is TRBJ1-2; D is ambiguous. Trimming took 5 bases from V and 7 from J, leaving 14 bases between them. In germline, CDR1 is SGHVS, CDR2 FNYEAQ. The CDR3 consists of 13 residues. The CDR3 loop reads CASSPERKGGYTF. CDR3 sequence (DNA): TGTGCCAGCAGCCCCGAACGGAAAGGTGGCTACACCTTC. Variable domain in full (rest from reference TRBV7-6 and TRBJ1-2): GAGVSQSPRYKVTKRGQDVALRCDPISGHVSLYWYRQALGQGPEFLTYFNYEAQQDKSGLPNDRFSAERPEGSISTLTIQRTEQRDSAMYRCASSPERKGGYTFGSGTRLTVV.

This clonotype was counted only a few times. The chain is built from TRBV6-1 and TRBJ1-1; D is perhaps TRBD1 (6 bases). V was clipped by 5 bases and J by 0 bases, with 16 bases between them. The germline CDR1 and CDR2 sequences are MNHNS and SASEGT. This CDR3 region has 16 residues. CDR3 amino acids: CASSWGETGLNTEAFF. The CDR3 DNA is TGTGCCAGCAGTTGGGGGGAGACAGGTTTGAACACTGAAGCTTTCTTT.

This clonotype was seen repeatedly, ten times or more. The rearrangement joins TRBV2 to TRBJ2-7; D is undetermined. Germline loops: CDR1 SNHLY, CDR2 FYNNEI. V was trimmed by 9 bases and J by 7 bases, leaving 10 bases between them. The CDR3 is 10 residues long. The CDR3 is CASRGIEQYF. The CDR3 bases are TGTGCCAGTCGCGGTATTGAGCAGTACTTC.

In this sample, this clonotype turned up many times. The chain uses TRBV7-9 and TRBJ1-1; D is ambiguous. V lost 5 bases and J lost 6, with 4 bases in between. The CDR3 is 10 residues long. Looked up from germline, CDR1 is SEHNR and CDR2 is FQNEAQ (reference sequence). For the CDR3, the DNA is TGTGCCAGCAGCCGCGCTGAAGCTTTCTTT. It translates to CASSRAEAFF.

This chain uses TRBV2 with TRBJ2-5; D could derive from TRBD1 or TRBD2 (5 bases each). Per the germline V gene, CDR1 is SNHLY and CDR2 is FYNNEI. Trimming left V 3 bases short and J 1 base short, with 12 bases between. This CDR3 region has 15 residues. The CDR3 DNA reads as TGTGCCAGCAGTGAGGCCCGAGGGGCCCAAGAGACCCAGTACTTC. Translated, it gives CASSEARGAQETQYF.

This clonotype was detected ten times or more. This chain joins TRBV28 and TRBJ1-2; D may be TRBD1 (6 bases). CDR3 size: 16 residues. Trimming left V 7 bases short and J 4 bases short, with 22 bases between. Looked up from germline, CDR1 is MDHEN and CDR2 is SYDVKM. DNA for the CDR3: TGTGCCAGCAACTCCCTTTCACAGGGTTCCGTCTATGGCTACACCTTC. This encodes CASNSLSQGSVYGYTF.

The chain combines TRBV10-3 with TRBJ2-7; D is perhaps TRBD1 or TRBD2 (5 bases each). Germline V gene lookup returns CDR1 ENHRY and CDR2 SYGVKD. CDR3 length: 14 residues. Trimming stripped 6 bases from V and 6 bases from J, with 18 bases between. DNA for the CDR3: TGTGCCATCAGCTCCGGGACCCTGGGATCCGAGCAGTACTTC. It encodes CAISSGTLGSEQYF.

The chain combines TRBV6-1 with TRBJ2-2; tentatively, D is TRBD1 (6 bases). The CDR3 sequence is 15 residues long. V was trimmed by 6 bases and J by 4 bases, leaving 15 bases between them. The germline V gene encodes CDR1 MNHNS and CDR2 SASEGT. The CDR3 spells CASRMTGRGTGELFF. CDR3 nucleotides: TGTGCCAGCAGGATGACAGGTCGTGGCACCGGGGAGCTGTTTTTT.

This clonotype was observed at least ten times. The genes are TRBV11-2 and TRBJ2-3; 15 positions agree with TRBD2. Losses at the gene ends were 5 bases for V and 4 bases for J; bases not matched to a gene: 10. CDR1 is SGHAT and CDR2 is FQNNGV in the germline V gene. The CDR3 spans 18 residues. The CDR3 reads CASSPAGTSGGRPDTQYF. DNA of the CDR3: TGTGCCAGCAGCCCCGCCGGGACTAGCGGGGGGAGGCCAGATACGCAGTATTTT. The variable domain in full, completed from reference TRBV11-2 and TRBJ2-3, reads EAGVAQSPRYKIIEKRQSVAFWCNPISGHATLYWYQQILGQGPKLLIQFQNNGVVDDSQLPKDRFSAERLKGVDSTLKIQPAKLEDSAVYLCASSPAGTSGGRPDTQYFGPGTRLTVL.

This clonotype was seen only a few times. The J gene is TRBJ1-5, the V gene TRBV11-2; no firm D call. The CDR3 runs to 14 residues. The V end lost 2 bases, the J end lost 4 bases, and 9 bases lay between the germline ends. The V gene's germline CDR1 is SGHAT and CDR2 FQNNGV. The CDR3 coding sequence is TGTGCCAGCAGCTTATACTTCAGTAATCAGCCCCAGCATTTT. It encodes CASSLYFSNQPQHF. Based on the CDR3 plus reference TRBV11-2 and TRBJ1-5, the full variable domain is EAGVAQSPRYKIIEKRQSVAFWCNPISGHATLYWYQQILGQGPKLLIQFQNNGVVDDSQLPKDRFSAERLKGVDSTLKIQPAKLEDSAVYLCASSLYFSNQPQHFGDGTRLSIL.